The sequence of this TCR beta chain was determined in a study of sequential checkpoint blockade in melanoma. Study background: Patients were randomized 1:1 to nivolumab-then-ipilimumab or ipilimumab-then-nivolumab first-line.

Generated by immunoSEQ multiplex PCR, the TCRdb table keeps only in-frame clones and is missing some. The sample shows 10,000 to 15,000 clones, around 67% of them seen only once. V was clipped by 6 bases and J by 3 bases, with 11 bases between them. The CDR3 is made up of 13 amino acids. In germline, CDR1 is MGHRA, CDR2 YSYEKL. The sample's treatment: randomized to nivolumab then ipilimumab (arm A) or the reverse (arm B). Live CD3+CD8+ CD19− CD56− cells were sorted from PBMCs. The origin of this receptor is a human donor with melanoma. The chain recombines TRBV4-1 with TRBJ2-5, with D tentatively TRBD2 (5 bases). The sequenced sample was CD8+ T cells sorted from blood (inferred from file names), obtained from a patient given nivolumab and ipilimumab in sequence. CDR3 protein: CASRPGEKETQYF. The CDR3 nucleotides read TGCGCCAGCAGACCCGGGGAGAAAGAGACCCAGTACTTC.